The clone carrying this TCR beta chain has only a few counts. The sample originates from a study of blood T cell repertoires in COVID-19. On the study more broadly: Whether acute or convalescent, the COVID-19 samples came from the United States, Italy and Spain. In each case, the material was cDNA or gDNA derived from T cells, B-cell-depleted T cells, or PBMCs.

This CDR3 has 15 residues. Germline CDR1 MDHEN, CDR2 SYDVKM. V trimming: 4 bases; J trimming: 7 bases; junction bases outside the gene matches: 6. In the source study's methods: By means of reference gene primer amplification, nucleated cell counts were estimated. The assay was immunoSEQ multiplex PCR, and TCRdb's table has in-frame clones only and misses some. The DNA gave D and trimming, while V, J and clone size come from that table. The data show some 270,000 clones, roughly 86% seen once. This sequence was found in a man aged 40-55 years with active or convalescent COVID-19. What was sequenced was peripheral blood. This chain links TRBV28 with TRBJ1-6, with 8 bases lining up with TRBD1. The CDR3 is CASSSRTGNNSPLHF. The CDR3 DNA follows: TGTGCCAGCAGTTCTCGGACAGGGAACAATTCACCCCTCCACTTT.